These T cell receptor beta chains were read from a single sample in a study of CD8 T cells in Susac syndrome. TCRdb redid the calling of the immunoSEQ multiplex PCR reads with MiXCR, one entry per CDR3 protein. The sample lists fewer than 95,000 distinct CDR3 sequences; approximately 96% were seen once. The specimen was CD8+ T cells from PBMCs. The receptors were gathered from a human donor with Susac syndrome. Each CDR3 is given with its conserved first and last residue. D genes are given only for firm matches. Some rows have no size entry. The others give once, few or many, or a class for an expanded clone.

-,TRBD1,TRBJ1-5,TRBV6-5,TGTGCCAGCAGCGACAGGGGGCGAGGTCAGCCCCAGCATTTT,CASSDRGRGQPQHF
-,-,TRBJ1-2,TRBV3-1,TGTGCCAGCAGCCAAACAGCAAACTATGGCTACACCTTC,CASSQTANYGYTF
-,-,TRBJ2-5,TRBV30,TGTGCCTGGAGTGTACGGGGACTTATGGCCCAGTACTTC,CAWSVRGLMAQYF
-,-,TRBJ1-5,TRBV20-1,TGCAGTGCTAGAGCAGGGGTGGCAAATCAGCCCCAGCATTTT,CSARAGVANQPQHF
once,-,TRBJ2-1,TRBV20-1,TGCAGTGCTCCGGCAGGGAGCTACAATGAGCAGTTCTTC,CSAPAGSYNEQFF
once,TRBD1,TRBJ1-2,TRBV20-1,TGCAGTGTAAGACAGGGAGCCGGCTACACCTTC,CSVRQGAGYTF
-,-,TRBJ1-2,TRBV20-1,TGCAGTGCTAGCGACCGGGGAGACTATGGCTACACCTTC,CSASDRGDYGYTF
-,TRBD2,TRBJ2-5,TRBV15,TGTGCCACCAGCAGAGATGGCCGGGGACTAGCAGAGACCCAGTACTTC,CATSRDGRGLAETQYF
-,-,TRBJ2-7,TRBV11-2,TGTGCCAGCAGCTTAGATCTGCAGGATGGATCCTACGAGCAGTACTTC,CASSLDLQDGSYEQYF
-,-,TRBJ1-6,TRBV5-1,TGCGCCAGCAGCTTGGATTCAGGGGATAATTCACCCCTCCACTTT,CASSLDSGDNSPLHF
once,-,TRBJ1-2,TRBV3-1,TGTGCCAGCAGCCAAGATGGTTTCGGCGGCTACACCTTC,CASSQDGFGGYTF
once,TRBD1,TRBJ2-7,TRBV20-1,TGCAGTGCTAGAGATCCCGGACAGGGGTCGGGTTACGAGCAGTACTTC,CSARDPGQGSGYEQYF
-,-,TRBJ1-4,TRBV5-1,TGCGCCAGCAGTTTGGACCGGCCAGAAAAACTGTTTTTT,CASSLDRPEKLFF
-,-,TRBJ2-7,TRBV4-3,TGCGCCAGCAGCCCCAGTTCCGGGACAAACCACGAGCAGTACTTC,CASSPSSGTNHEQYF
-,-,TRBJ2-7,TRBV4-2,TGTGCCAGCAGCCACGAGGACTCCTACGAGCAGTACTTC,CASSHEDSYEQYF
-,-,TRBJ2-1,TRBV9,TGTGCCAGCAGCGTAGGAGGGTCCGGGAATGAGCAGTTCTTC,CASSVGGSGNEQFF
-,-,TRBJ1-6,TRBV27,TGTGCCAGCAGCCACCGAAAGGGTACCCTCCACTTT,CASSHRKGTLHF
-,TRBD1,TRBJ1-4,TRBV6-4,TGTGCCAGCAGCCCTGGGACAGCGAGTAATGAAAAACTGTTTTTT,CASSPGTASNEKLFF
-,-,TRBJ2-5,TRBV11-2,TGTGCCAGCACCGGAGTCCAAGAGACCCAGTACTTC,CASTGVQETQYF
once,TRBD2,TRBJ2-7,TRBV4-1,TGCGCCAGCAGCCAAGATCCCCTGACTAGCGGGGGGCACTACGAGCAGTACTTC,CASSQDPLTSGGHYEQYF
once,TRBD2,TRBJ2-5,TRBV30,TGTGCCTGGAGTGTACAGAGCGGGGGTTACCAAGAGACCCAGTACTTC,CAWSVQSGGYQETQYF
-,-,TRBJ1-1,TRBV20-1,TGCAGTGCCAGACCCGATGGGAACACTGAAGCTTTCTTT,CSARPDGNTEAFF
-,-,TRBJ2-3,TRBV3-1,TGTGCCAGCAGCCTCACATCTCGGCCCACAGATACGCAGTATTTT,CASSLTSRPTDTQYF
-,-,TRBJ1-2,TRBV5-5,TGTGCCAGCAGCACGAGGGACGATGGTAATGGCTACACCTTC,CASSTRDDGNGYTF
-,-,TRBJ2-7,TRBV20-1,TGCAGTGCGGCGGGACCACACTCCTACGAGCAGTACTTC,CSAAGPHSYEQYF
once,TRBD1,TRBJ2-3,TRBV7-9,TGTGCCAGCAGCTTGGGACAGGGGAACACAGATACGCAGTATTTT,CASSLGQGNTDTQYF
-,TRBD1,TRBJ2-7,TRBV5-1,TGCGCCAGCAGCGCTGGACAGGGAAACGAGCAGTACTTC,CASSAGQGNEQYF
-,TRBD1,TRBJ1-4,TRBV12-3/TRBV12-4,TGTGCCAGCAGTTCCTGGACAGGGGACGAAAAACTGTTTTTT,CASSSWTGDEKLFF
-,-,TRBJ2-5,TRBV12-3/TRBV12-4,TGTGCCAGCAGTTTATATGGAAAAGAGACCCAGTACTTC,CASSLYGKETQYF
-,-,TRBJ1-2,TRBV3-1,TGTGCCAGCAGCCAAGATTCCGGCTACACCTTC,CASSQDSGYTF
-,-,TRBJ1-2,TRBV12-3/TRBV12-4,TGTGCCAGCAGTTTAGTAGGCAGGGCGGTTGGCTACACCTTC,CASSLVGRAVGYTF
-,-,TRBJ2-1,TRBV29-1,TGCAGCGTTGGAGCTGAGCAGTTCTTC,CSVGAEQFF
-,-,TRBJ1-4,TRBV2,TGTGCCATCTCCTGGGGTGACGAAAAACTGTTTTTT,CAISWGDEKLFF
-,TRBD1,TRBJ2-7,TRBV20-1,TGCAGTGCCGACCCAGGGGGTTCCTACGAGCAGTACTTC,CSADPGGSYEQYF
-,-,TRBJ1-6,TRBV20-1,TGCAGTGCTAGAGTAGGCGGGAGCTCCTATAATTCACCCCTCCACTTT,CSARVGGSSYNSPLHF
-,-,TRBJ1-2,TRBV11-2,TGTGCCAGCAGCTCTAACTATGGCTACACCTTC,CASSSNYGYTF
-,-,TRBJ1-1,TRBV12-3/TRBV12-4,TGTGCCAGCAGAGGGGCCCAAATGAACACTGAAGCTTTCTTT,CASRGAQMNTEAFF
-,TRBD1,TRBJ1-6,TRBV7-8,TGTGCCAGCAGCTCGCCAGGGGGAGCTAATTCACCCCTCCACTTT,CASSSPGGANSPLHF
-,TRBD2,TRBJ2-3,TRBV7-3,TGTGCCAGCAGCTCCGGGGGGGCAGATACGCAGTATTTT,CASSSGGADTQYF
-,-,TRBJ1-1,TRBV27,TGTGCCAGCGGGAGGACAAACGAAGCTTTCTTT,CASGRTNEAFF